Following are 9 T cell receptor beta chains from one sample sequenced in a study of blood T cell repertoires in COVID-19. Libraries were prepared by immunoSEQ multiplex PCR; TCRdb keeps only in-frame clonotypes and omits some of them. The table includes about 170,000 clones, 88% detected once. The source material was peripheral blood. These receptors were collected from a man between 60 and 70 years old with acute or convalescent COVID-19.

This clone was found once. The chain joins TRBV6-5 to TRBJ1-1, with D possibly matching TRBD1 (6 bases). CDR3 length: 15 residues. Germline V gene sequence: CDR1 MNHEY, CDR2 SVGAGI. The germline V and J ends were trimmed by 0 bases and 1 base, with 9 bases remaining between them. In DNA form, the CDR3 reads TGTGCCAGCAGTTACTCGTCAGGGGAGAACACTGAAGCTTTCTTT. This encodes CASSYSSGENTEAFF.

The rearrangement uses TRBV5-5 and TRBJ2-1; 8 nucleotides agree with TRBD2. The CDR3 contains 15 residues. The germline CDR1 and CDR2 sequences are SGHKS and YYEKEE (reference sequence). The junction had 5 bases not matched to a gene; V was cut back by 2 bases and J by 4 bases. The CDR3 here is CASSLDSGDYNEQFF. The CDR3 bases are TGTGCCAGCAGCTTAGATAGCGGGGATTACAATGAGCAGTTCTTC.

In nucleotides, the CDR3 is TGCGCCAGCAGCTTGGAGGTGGCGGTCCAAGAGACCCAGTACTTC. The encoded protein is CASSLEVAVQETQYF. The chain links TRBV5-1 to TRBJ2-5; D is ambiguous. CDR1 is SGHRS and CDR2 is YFSETQ in the germline V gene. The V and J ends lost 0 bases and 1 base respectively, with 10 bases between them. This CDR3 spans 15 amino acids.

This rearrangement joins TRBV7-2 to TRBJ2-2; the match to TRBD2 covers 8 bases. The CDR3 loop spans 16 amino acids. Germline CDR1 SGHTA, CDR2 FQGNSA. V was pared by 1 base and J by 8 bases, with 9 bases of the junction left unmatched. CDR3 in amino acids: CASSLVSGGSRGELFF. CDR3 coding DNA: TGTGCCAGCAGCTTAGTCAGCGGGGGTTCCAGAGGGGAGCTGTTTTTT.

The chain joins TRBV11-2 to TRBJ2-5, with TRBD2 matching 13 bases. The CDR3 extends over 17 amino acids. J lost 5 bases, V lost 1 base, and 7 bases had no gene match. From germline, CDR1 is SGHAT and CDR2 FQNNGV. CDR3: CASSLVVLAGGLETQYF. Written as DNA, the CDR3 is TGTGCCAGCAGCTTAGTGGTACTAGCGGGGGGGCTGGAGACCCAGTACTTC. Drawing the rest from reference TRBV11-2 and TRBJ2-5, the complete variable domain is EAGVAQSPRYKIIEKRQSVAFWCNPISGHATLYWYQQILGQGPKLLIQFQNNGVVDDSQLPKDRFSAERLKGVDSTLKIQPAKLEDSAVYLCASSLVVLAGGLETQYFGPGTRLLVL.

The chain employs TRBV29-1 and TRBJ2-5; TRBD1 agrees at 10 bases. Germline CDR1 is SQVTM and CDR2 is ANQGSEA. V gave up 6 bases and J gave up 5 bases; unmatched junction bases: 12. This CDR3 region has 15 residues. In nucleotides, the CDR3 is TGCAGCGTGGCTGGGACAGGGGAGCTCGGGGAGACCCAGTACTTC. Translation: CSVAGTGELGETQYF.

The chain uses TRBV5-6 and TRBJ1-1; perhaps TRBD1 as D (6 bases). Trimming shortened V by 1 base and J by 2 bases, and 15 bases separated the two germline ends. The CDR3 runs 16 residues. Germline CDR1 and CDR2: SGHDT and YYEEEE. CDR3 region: CASSLTTDRRNTEAFF. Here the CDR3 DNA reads TGTGCCAGCAGCTTGACCACAGACAGGCGTAACACTGAAGCTTTCTTT.

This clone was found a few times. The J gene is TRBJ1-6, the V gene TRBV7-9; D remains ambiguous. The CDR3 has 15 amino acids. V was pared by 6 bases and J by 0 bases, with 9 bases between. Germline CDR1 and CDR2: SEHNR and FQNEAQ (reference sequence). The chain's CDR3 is CASRRAPSYNSPLHF. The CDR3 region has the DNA TGTGCCAGCAGGCGAGCCCCCTCCTATAATTCACCCCTCCACTTT.

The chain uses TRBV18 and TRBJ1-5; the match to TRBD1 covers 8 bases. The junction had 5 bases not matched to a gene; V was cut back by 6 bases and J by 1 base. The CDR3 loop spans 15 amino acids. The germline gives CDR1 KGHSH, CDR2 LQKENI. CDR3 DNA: TGTGCCAGCTCTCTACAGGGGGTCAGCAATCAGCCCCAGCATTTT. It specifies CASSLQGVSNQPQHF.